A single sample is the source of the 14 T cell receptor beta chains below, sequenced in a study of identical twins. TCRdb independently ran MiXCR on the 5' RACE reads; one entry per CDR3 protein. The sample records 1.5 million or so distinct CDR3 sequences, around 33% being singletons. Sequencing used cord blood. All receptors come from a newborn girl in good health.

There are a few counts of this clonotype. This chain links TRBV9 with TRBJ2-7, with D tentatively TRBD1 (5 bases). V dropped 0 bases and J dropped 2 bases, with 12 bases sitting between them. Germline assignment: CDR1 SGDLS and CDR2 YYNGEE. The CDR3 has 15 amino acids. The CDR3 spells CASSVEPEGAYEQYF. The CDR3 DNA is TGTGCCAGCAGCGTAGAACCGGAAGGGGCCTACGAGCAGTACTTC.

The chain links TRBV7-2 to TRBJ2-3, with 11 positions matching TRBD2. V lost 7 bases to trimming and J lost 2 bases; unmatched junction nucleotides: 11. Germline V lookup: CDR1 SGHTA, CDR2 FQGNSA. This CDR3 comprises 17 residues. The CDR3 sequence is CASIPPGLAGYTDTQYF. Written as DNA, the CDR3 is TGTGCCAGCATCCCACCCGGACTAGCGGGTTACACAGATACGCAGTATTTT.

The chain carries TRBV2 and TRBJ2-2; either TRBD1 or TRBD2 may fit D (5 bases each). V was clipped by 7 bases and J by 0 bases, with 12 bases between them. The CDR3 extends over 15 amino acids. Germline-derived CDR1 and CDR2 are SNHLY and FYNNEI. The CDR3 sequence: CASTLGPTNTGELFF. The CDR3 nucleotides read TGTGCCAGCACTCTGGGACCCACGAACACCGGGGAGCTGTTTTTT. The variable domain in full, completed from reference TRBV2 and TRBJ2-2, reads EPEVTQTPSHQVTQMGQEVILRCVPISNHLYFYWYRQILGQKVEFLVSFYNNEISEKSEIFDDQFSVERPDGSNFTLKIRSTKLEDSAMYFCASTLGPTNTGELFFGEGSRLTVL.

About this clonotype: At one end the junction does not follow the germline gene, possibly because of a read error. The DNA of the CDR3 is TGCGGTGCTAGAGATACCGGGACTAGGGATGAGCAGTTCTTC. It translates to CGARDTGTRDEQFF. V and J are TRBV20-1 and TRBJ2-1; 8 bases fit TRBD2. The length of the CDR3 is 14 residues. Per germline, CDR1 DFQATT and CDR2 SNEGSKA (reference sequence).

The rearrangement uses TRBV24-1 and TRBJ2-7; D is perhaps TRBD2 (5 bases). CDR1 is KGHDR and CDR2 is SFDVKD in the germline V gene. This CDR3 is 16 amino acids long. Trimming took off 4 bases at V and 0 bases at J, with 15 bases between the two ends. CDR3 bases: TGTGCCACCAGTGACCCCCAGCGGACCCGCTCCTACGAGCAGTACTTC. Its translation: CATSDPQRTRSYEQYF.

The rearrangement joins TRBV20-1 to TRBJ1-2; D uncertain. The CDR3 loop spans 13 amino acids. Per the germline V gene, CDR1 is DFQATT and CDR2 is SNEGSKA (reference sequence). V lost 0 bases and J 3 bases, leaving 8 bases between the germline ends. CDR3 nucleotide sequence: TGCAGTGCTAGAGATCAGCGGGACTATGGCTACACCTTC. Protein product: CSARDQRDYGYTF.

This clonotype occurred a few times. The chain has TRBV7-9 and TRBJ2-4; TRBD1 might be the D (6 bases). CDR1 and CDR2 from the germline V gene are SEHNR and FQNEAQ (reference sequence). The ends were cut back, 5 bases at V and 1 base at J, with 24 bases in the middle. CDR3 size: 19 residues. The chain's CDR3 is CASSTRVPAGANAKNIQYF. Here the CDR3 DNA reads TGTGCCAGCAGCACTAGGGTTCCGGCAGGGGCGAATGCCAAAAACATTCAGTACTTC.

The chain joins TRBV10-3 to TRBJ1-1; no reliable D call. From germline, CDR1 is ENHRY and CDR2 SYGVKD. V was shortened by 1 base and J by 1 base, with 7 bases between the two germline ends. This CDR3 has 14 residues. The CDR3 DNA is TGTGCCATCAGTGAGTGGCAGAAGAACACTGAAGCTTTCTTT. Translating it yields CAISEWQKNTEAFF.

The chain couples TRBV7-8 to TRBJ1-4; TRBD1 aligns across 7 bases. Looked up from germline, CDR1 is SGHVS and CDR2 is FQNEAQ. Losses at the gene ends were 0 bases for V and 1 base for J; bases not matched to a gene: 11. The CDR3 covers 19 residues. In DNA, the CDR3 is TGTGCCAGCAGCTTAGCACAGGGGAACCTCTTCTTAACTAATGAAAAACTGTTTTTT. It is translated as CASSLAQGNLFLTNEKLFF.

This clonotype was found a few times. The chain joins TRBV27 to TRBJ2-4; 9 bases are a match to TRBD1. The last part of the DNA fits TRBJ2-7 better; the J call may be wrong. Per the germline V gene, CDR1 is MNHEY and CDR2 is SMNVEV (reference sequence). This CDR3 spans 17 amino acids. CDR3 coding DNA: TGTGCCAGCAGTTTATTTCCGGCGGGGGACAGGGTCTTCGAGCAGTACTTC. Amino acids: CASSLFPAGDRVFEQYF.

This clonotype was seen a few times. The genes are TRBV25-1 and TRBJ2-5; 10 bases align to TRBD1. J was trimmed by 2 bases and V by 6 bases; bases with no gene match: 6. This CDR3 comprises 15 residues. The germline V gene has CDR1 MGHDK and CDR2 SYGVNS. CDR3 bases: TGTGCCAGCAGAGGGGGACAGGGGTGGCAAGAGACCCAGTACTTC. This encodes CASRGGQGWQETQYF.

This clonotype was seen a handful of times. V is TRBV5-8 and J is TRBJ2-3; TRBD2 matches at 7 bases. The J segment lost 2 bases and the V segment lost 3 bases, leaving 6 bases of the junction unmatched. CDR3 length: 15 amino acids. CDR1 and CDR2 (germline): SGHTS, YDEGEE. This CDR3 is CASSSWGLLTDTQYF. The CDR3, as DNA: TGTGCCAGCAGCTCTTGGGGACTACTCACAGATACGCAGTATTTT.

The rearrangement uses TRBV20-1 and TRBJ1-6; the D gene is possibly TRBD1 (5 bases). This CDR3 region has 16 residues. V dropped 1 base and J dropped 0 bases, with 10 bases sitting between them. Per the germline V gene, CDR1 is DFQATT and CDR2 is SNEGSKA (reference sequence). The CDR3 coding sequence is TGCAGTGCTAGAGGACAGACGAGCTCCTATAATTCACCCCTCCACTTT. It translates to CSARGQTSSYNSPLHF.

This clonotype was detected a few times. The rearrangement links TRBV28 to TRBJ2-1; no clear D gene. Germline CDR1 and CDR2: MDHEN and SYDVKM. The CDR3 spans 14 residues. V shed 6 bases and J shed 6 bases, with 15 bases lying between them. CDR3: CASSLGLVFNEQFF. CDR3 DNA: TGTGCCAGCAGCCTCGGGCTGGTATTCAATGAGCAGTTCTTC.